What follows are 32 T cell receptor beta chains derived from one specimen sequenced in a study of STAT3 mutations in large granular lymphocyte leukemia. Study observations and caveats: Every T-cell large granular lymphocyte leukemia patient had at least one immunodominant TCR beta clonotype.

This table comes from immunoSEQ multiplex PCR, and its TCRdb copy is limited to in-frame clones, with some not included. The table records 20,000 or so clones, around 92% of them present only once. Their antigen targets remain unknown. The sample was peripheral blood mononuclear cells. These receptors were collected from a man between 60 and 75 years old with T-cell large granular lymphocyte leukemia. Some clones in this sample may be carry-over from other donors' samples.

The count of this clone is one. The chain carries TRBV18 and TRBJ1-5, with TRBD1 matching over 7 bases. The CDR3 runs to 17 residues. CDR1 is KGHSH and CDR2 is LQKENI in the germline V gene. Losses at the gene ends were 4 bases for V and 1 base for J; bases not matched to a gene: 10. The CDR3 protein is CASSHDRDLNSNQPQHF. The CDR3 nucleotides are TGTGCCAGCTCACACGACAGGGACCTAAACAGCAATCAGCCCCAGCATTTT.

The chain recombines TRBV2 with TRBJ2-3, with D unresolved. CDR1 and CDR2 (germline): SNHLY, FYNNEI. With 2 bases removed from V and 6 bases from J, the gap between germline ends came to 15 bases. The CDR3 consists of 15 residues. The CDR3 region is CASSELAAPRDTQYF. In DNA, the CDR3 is TGTGCCAGCAGTGAATTGGCGGCCCCCCGGGATACGCAGTATTTT.

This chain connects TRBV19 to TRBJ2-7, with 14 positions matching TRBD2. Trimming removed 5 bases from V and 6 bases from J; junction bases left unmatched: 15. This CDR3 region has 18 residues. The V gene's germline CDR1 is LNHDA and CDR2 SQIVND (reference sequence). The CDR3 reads CASSPSGTSGRVGREQYF. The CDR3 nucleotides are TGTGCCAGTAGTCCCTCCGGGACTAGCGGGAGAGTGGGGCGCGAGCAGTACTTC.

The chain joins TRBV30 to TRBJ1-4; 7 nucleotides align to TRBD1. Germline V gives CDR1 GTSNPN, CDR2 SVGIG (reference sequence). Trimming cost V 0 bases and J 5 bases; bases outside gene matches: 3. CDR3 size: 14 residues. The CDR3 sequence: CAWSVNRGNEKLFF. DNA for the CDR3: TGTGCCTGGAGTGTGAACAGGGGAAATGAAAAACTGTTTTTT.

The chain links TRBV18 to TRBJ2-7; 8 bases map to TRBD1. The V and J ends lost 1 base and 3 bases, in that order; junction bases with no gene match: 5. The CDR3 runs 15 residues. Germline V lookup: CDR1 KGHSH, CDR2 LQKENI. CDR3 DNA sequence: TGTGCCAGCTCACCACAGGGGGACAGGAACTACGAGCAGTACTTC. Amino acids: CASSPQGDRNYEQYF.

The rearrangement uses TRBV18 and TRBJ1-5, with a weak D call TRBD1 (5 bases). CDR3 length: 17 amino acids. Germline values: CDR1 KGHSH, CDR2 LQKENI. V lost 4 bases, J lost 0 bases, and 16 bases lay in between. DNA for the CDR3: TGTGCCAGCTCACGGGCCCCGGGACGGAATAGCAATCAGCCCCAGCATTTT. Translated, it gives CASSRAPGRNSNQPQHF.

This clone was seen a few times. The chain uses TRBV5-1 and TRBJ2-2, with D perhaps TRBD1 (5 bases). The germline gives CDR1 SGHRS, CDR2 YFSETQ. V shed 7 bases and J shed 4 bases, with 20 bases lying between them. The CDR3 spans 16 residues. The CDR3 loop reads CASEDKPQDGTGELFF. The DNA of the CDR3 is TGCGCCAGCGAGGACAAACCCCAAGACGGCACCGGGGAGCTGTTTTTT.

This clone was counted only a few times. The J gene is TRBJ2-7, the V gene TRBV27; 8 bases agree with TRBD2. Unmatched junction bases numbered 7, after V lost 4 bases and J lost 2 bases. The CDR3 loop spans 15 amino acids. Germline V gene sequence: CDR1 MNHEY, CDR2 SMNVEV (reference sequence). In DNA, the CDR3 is TGTGCCAGCAGTTCAGCCCCGGGAGGGCCCTACGAGCAGTACTTC. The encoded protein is CASSSAPGGPYEQYF.

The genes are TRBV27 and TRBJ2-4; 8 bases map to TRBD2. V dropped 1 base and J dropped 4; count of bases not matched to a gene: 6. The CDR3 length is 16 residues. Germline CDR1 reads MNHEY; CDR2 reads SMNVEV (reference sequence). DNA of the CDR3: TGTGCCAGCAGTTTATTAACAGCGGGAGTAAAAAACATTCAGTACTTC. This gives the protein CASSLLTAGVKNIQYF.

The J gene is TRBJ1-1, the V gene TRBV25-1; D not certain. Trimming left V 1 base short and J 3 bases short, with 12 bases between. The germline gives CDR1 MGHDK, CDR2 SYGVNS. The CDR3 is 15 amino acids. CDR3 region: CASSESLGRHTEAFF. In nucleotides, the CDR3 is TGTGCCAGCAGTGAATCGTTGGGCAGGCACACTGAAGCTTTCTTT.

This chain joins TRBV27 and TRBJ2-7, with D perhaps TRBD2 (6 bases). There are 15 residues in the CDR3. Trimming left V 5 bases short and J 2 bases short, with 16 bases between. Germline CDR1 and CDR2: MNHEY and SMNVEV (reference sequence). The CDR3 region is CASSVPGLPPYEQYF. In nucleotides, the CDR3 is TGTGCCAGCAGTGTTCCGGGACTCCCTCCCTACGAGCAGTACTTC.

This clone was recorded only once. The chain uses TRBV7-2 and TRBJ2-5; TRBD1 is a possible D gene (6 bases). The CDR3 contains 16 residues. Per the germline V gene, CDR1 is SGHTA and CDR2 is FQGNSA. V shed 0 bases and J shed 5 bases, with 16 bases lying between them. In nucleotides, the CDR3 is TGTGCCAGCAGCTTAGCAGGGGGACGCGTCGGGGAGACCCAGTACTTC. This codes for CASSLAGGRVGETQYF.

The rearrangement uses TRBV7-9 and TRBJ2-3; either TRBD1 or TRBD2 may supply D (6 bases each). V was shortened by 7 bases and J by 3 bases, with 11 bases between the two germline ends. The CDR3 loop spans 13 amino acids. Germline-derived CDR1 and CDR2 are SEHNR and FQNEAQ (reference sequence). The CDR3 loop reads CASTWRGTDTQYF. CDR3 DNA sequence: TGTGCCAGCACCTGGAGGGGGACAGATACGCAGTATTTT. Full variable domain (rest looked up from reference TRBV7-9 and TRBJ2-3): DTGVSQNPRHKITKRGQNVTFRCDPISEHNRLYWYRQTLGQGPEFLTYFQNEAQLEKSRLLSDRFSAERPKGSFSTLEIQRTEQGDSAMYLCASTWRGTDTQYFGPGTRLTVL.

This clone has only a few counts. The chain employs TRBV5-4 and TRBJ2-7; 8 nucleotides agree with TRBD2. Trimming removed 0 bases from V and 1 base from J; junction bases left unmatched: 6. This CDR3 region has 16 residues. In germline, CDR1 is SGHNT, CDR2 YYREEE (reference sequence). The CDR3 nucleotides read TGTGCCAGCAGCTTGGGTCCTAGCGGGTATTCCTACGAGCAGTACTTC. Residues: CASSLGPSGYSYEQYF.

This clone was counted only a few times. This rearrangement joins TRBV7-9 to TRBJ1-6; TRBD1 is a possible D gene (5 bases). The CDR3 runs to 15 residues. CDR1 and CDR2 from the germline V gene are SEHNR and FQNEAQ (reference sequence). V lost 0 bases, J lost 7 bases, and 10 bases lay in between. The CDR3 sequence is CASSLAGEGNSPLHF. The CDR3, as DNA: TGTGCCAGCAGCTTAGCCGGCGAGGGGAATTCACCCCTCCACTTT.

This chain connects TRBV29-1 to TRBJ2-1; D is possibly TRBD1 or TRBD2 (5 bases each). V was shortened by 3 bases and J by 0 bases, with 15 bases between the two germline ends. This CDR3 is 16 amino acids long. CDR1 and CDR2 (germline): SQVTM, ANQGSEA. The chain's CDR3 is CSVERGATGSYNEQFF. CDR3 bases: TGCAGCGTTGAGAGAGGGGCTACGGGCTCCTACAATGAGCAGTTCTTC.

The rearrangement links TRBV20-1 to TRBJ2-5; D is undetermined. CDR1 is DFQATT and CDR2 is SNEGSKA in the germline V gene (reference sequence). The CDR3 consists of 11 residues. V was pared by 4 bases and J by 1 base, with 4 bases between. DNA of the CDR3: TGCAGTGCTAACAGCCAAGAGACCCAGTACTTC. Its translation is CSANSQETQYF.

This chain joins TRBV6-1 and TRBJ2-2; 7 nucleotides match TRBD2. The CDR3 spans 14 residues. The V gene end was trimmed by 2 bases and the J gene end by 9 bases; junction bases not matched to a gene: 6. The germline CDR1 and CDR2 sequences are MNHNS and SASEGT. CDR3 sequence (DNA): TGTGCCAGCAGTGAATCCGGGAGGAGGTGGGAGCTGTTTTTT. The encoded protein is CASSESGRRWELFF.

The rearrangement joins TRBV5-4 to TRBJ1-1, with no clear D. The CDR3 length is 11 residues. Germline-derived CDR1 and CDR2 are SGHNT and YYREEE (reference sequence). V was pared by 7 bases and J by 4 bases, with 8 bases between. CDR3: CASGWGTEAFF. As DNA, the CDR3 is TGTGCCAGCGGCTGGGGCACTGAAGCTTTCTTT.

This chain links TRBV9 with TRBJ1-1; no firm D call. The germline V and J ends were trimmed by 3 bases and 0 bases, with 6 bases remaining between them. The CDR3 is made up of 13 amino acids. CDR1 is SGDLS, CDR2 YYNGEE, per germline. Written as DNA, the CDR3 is TGTGCCAGCAGCGGGACGGTGAACACTGAAGCTTTCTTT. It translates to CASSGTVNTEAFF.

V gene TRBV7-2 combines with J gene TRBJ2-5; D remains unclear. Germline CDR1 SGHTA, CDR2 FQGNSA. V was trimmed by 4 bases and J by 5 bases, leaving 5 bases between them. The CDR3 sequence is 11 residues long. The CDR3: CASSSGETQYF. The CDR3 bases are TGTGCCAGCAGCTCCGGGGAGACCCAGTACTTC.

CDR3 protein: CASIISYSYEQYF. CDR3 in DNA: TGTGCCAGCATTATTTCTTACTCCTACGAGCAGTACTTC. The J gene is TRBJ2-7, the V gene TRBV2, with D unclear. The CDR3 totals 13 residues. V was cut by 7 bases and J by 0 bases, with 10 bases left in between. Germline V lookup: CDR1 SNHLY, CDR2 FYNNEI.

The CDR3 DNA sequence: TGCGCCAGCAGCCCAGCGACAGGGTACCACGAGCAGTACTTC. This sequence encodes CASSPATGYHEQYF. The chain employs TRBV5-1 and TRBJ2-7; TRBD1 agrees at 7 bases. The CDR3 runs to 14 residues. CDR1 and CDR2 (germline): SGHRS, YFSETQ. Germline trimming cut 4 bases from V and 5 bases from J; bases unmatched to any gene: 9.

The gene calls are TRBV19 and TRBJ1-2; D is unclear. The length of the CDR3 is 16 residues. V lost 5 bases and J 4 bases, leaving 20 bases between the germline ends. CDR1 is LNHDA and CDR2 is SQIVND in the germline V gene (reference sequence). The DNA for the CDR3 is TGTGCCAGTAGTCGCAACCGTGGGAATTCAATCTATGGCTACACCTTC. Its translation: CASSRNRGNSIYGYTF.

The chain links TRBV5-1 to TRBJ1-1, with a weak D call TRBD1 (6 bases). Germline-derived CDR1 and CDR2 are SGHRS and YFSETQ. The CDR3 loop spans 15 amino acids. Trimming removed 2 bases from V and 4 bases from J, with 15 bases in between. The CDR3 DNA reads TGCGCCAGCAGCTTTCGCGAGGGGGGCGGCACTGAAGCTTTCTTT. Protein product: CASSFREGGGTEAFF.

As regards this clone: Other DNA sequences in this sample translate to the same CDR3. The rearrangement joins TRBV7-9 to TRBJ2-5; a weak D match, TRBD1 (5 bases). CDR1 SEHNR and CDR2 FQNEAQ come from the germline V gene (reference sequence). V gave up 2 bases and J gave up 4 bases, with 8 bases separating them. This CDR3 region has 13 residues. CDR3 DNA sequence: TGTGCCAGCAGCTTAAGGGGTGCAGAGACCCAGTACTTC. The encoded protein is CASSLRGAETQYF.

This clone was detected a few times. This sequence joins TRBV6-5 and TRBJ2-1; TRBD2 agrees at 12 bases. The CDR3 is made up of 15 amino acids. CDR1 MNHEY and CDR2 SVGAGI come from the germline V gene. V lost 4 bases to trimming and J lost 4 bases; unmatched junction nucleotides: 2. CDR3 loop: CASSLLAGGYNEQFF. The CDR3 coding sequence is TGTGCCAGCAGTTTGCTAGCGGGAGGGTACAATGAGCAGTTCTTC.

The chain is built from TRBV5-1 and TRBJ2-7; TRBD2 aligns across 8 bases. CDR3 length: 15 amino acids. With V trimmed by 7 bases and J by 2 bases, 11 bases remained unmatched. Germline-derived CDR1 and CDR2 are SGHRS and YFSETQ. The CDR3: CASAPGGGGTYEQYF. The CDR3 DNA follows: TGCGCCAGCGCCCCGGGAGGGGGAGGTACCTACGAGCAGTACTTC. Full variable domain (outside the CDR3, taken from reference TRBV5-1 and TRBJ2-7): KAGVTQTPRYLIKTRGQQVTLSCSPISGHRSVSWYQQTPGQGLQFLFEYFSETQRNKGNFPGRFSGRQFSNSRSEMNVSTLELGDSALYLCASAPGGGGTYEQYFGPGTRLTVT.

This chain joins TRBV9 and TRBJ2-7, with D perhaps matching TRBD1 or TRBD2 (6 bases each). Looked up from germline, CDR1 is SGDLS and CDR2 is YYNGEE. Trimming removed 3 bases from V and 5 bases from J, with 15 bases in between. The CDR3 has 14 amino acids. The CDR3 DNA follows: TGTGCCAGCAGCGCAGGATGGGGGGCCAACGAGCAGTACTTC. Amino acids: CASSAGWGANEQYF.

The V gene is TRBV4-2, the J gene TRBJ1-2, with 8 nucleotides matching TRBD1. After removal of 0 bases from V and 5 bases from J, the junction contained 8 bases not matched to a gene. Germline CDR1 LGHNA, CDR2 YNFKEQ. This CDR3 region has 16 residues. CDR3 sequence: CASSQDPPGGYYGYTF. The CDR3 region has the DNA TGTGCCAGCAGCCAAGATCCGCCAGGGGGCTATTATGGCTACACCTTC.

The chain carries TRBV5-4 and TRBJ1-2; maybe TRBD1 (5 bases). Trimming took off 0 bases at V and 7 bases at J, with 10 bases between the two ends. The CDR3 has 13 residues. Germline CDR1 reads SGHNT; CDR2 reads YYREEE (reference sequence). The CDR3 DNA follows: TGTGCCAGCAGCTTGGGGGGGGAGGCTGGCTACACCTTC. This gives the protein CASSLGGEAGYTF.

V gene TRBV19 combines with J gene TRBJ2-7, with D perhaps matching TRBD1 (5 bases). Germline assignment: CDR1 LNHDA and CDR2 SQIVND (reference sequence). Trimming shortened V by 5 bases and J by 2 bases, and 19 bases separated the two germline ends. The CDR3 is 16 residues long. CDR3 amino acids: CASSPTQEWVTYEQYF. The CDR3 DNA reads TGTGCCAGTAGTCCGACACAGGAATGGGTCACCTACGAGCAGTACTTC.